What follows is one T cell receptor (beta chain) and its context. Its antigen is not known. The same CDR3 can be traced to other DNA sequences in this sample. The data derive from a study of shared clonotypes between healthy human individuals. General observations from the study: Naive CD4 clonotype sharing across a handful of donors was around 5%. Among the subsets, naive ones generally showed larger estimated richness than memory ones. Clonotype sharing among the donors was expected to vary with sequencing depth.

Sorted-subset replicate PCRs used around 220 ng DNA, some 33,000 T cell genomes. Repertoires were generated with immunoSEQ multiplex PCR, while TCRdb's copy carries only in-frame clones and drops some. The sample consists of more than 2,000,000 clones, approximately 95% of them appearing once. The origin of this receptor is a man aged 18 to 35 in good health. Some clones in this sample may be carry-over from other donors' samples. Sequenced material: naive CD4+ T cells from PBMCs. Subset denoted: CD45RA+ positively selected.

The CDR3 protein is CATSREGGNQPQHF. DNA of the CDR3: TGTGCCACCAGCAGAGAGGGAGGCAATCAGCCCCAGCATTTT. The chain carries TRBV15 and TRBJ1-5; D unresolved. This CDR3 has 14 residues. The V and J ends lost 0 bases and 2 bases respectively, with 5 bases between them. The V gene's germline CDR1 is LNHNV and CDR2 YYDKDF (reference sequence).